A single sample is the source of the 7 T cell receptor beta chains below, sequenced in a study of blood T cell repertoires in COVID-19. The protocol was immunoSEQ multiplex PCR, while the TCRdb copy is restricted to in-frame clones and leaves out a portion. The sample records roughly 220,000 clones, 84% being singletons. Sequenced sample: peripheral blood. These receptors were collected from a man aged 25 to 40 with active or convalescent COVID-19.

This clone was picked up one time. This chain links TRBV11-3 with TRBJ1-5, with D possibly TRBD1 on 6 matching bases. Germline CDR1 reads SGHNT; CDR2 reads YENEEA. This CDR3 region has 13 residues. V was pared by 5 bases and J by 5 bases, with 10 bases between. DNA for the CDR3: TGTGCCAGCAGCGGCAAGGGGGATCAGCCCCAGCATTTT. Its translation is CASSGKGDQPQHF.

This chain connects TRBV6-5 to TRBJ2-7; TRBD1 aligns across 7 bases. The germline V gene has CDR1 MNHEY and CDR2 SVGAGI. The V and J ends lost 6 bases and 3 bases, in that order; junction bases with no gene match: 5. The CDR3 has 13 amino acids. The CDR3 is CASRGQSLYEQYF. CDR3 nucleotide sequence: TGTGCCAGCAGGGGACAGAGCCTCTACGAGCAGTACTTC.

This sequence joins TRBV9 and TRBJ2-3; 12 positions match TRBD2. The germline V gene has CDR1 SGDLS and CDR2 YYNGEE. Losses at the gene ends were 3 bases for V and 6 bases for J; bases not matched to a gene: 5. The CDR3 has 15 amino acids. CDR3 coding DNA: TGTGCCAGCAGCGCCCTAACTAGCGGGGGGGATACGCAGTATTTT. Encoded protein: CASSALTSGGDTQYF.

The genes are TRBV5-6 and TRBJ2-1, with TRBD2 identical over 9 bases. The CDR3 spans 16 residues. Germline CDR1 reads SGHDT; CDR2 reads YYEEEE. The junction had 4 bases not matched to a gene; V was cut back by 0 bases and J by 3 bases. The CDR3: CASSLERGVLYNEQFF. In DNA, the CDR3 is TGTGCCAGCAGCTTGGAGCGGGGGGTCCTCTACAATGAGCAGTTCTTC.

The V call is TRBV24-1, the J call TRBJ2-7; 7 nucleotides match TRBD1. Germline V gives CDR1 KGHDR, CDR2 SFDVKD. This CDR3 is built from 14 residues. J was trimmed by 7 bases and V by 3 bases; bases with no gene match: 8. In DNA form, the CDR3 reads TGTGCCACCAGTGATCCGGGACAGCCTAGGGAGCAGTACTTC. It is translated as CATSDPGQPREQYF.

The rearrangement uses TRBV12-3 or TRBV12-4 and TRBJ1-1; D is ambiguous. Between the trimmed V and J ends, which lost 3 bases and 2 bases, there was a span of 7 bases. This CDR3 is built from 13 residues. The CDR3 loop is CASSFLTNTEAFF. DNA for the CDR3: TGTGCCAGCAGTTTTCTCACTAACACTGAAGCTTTCTTT.

J is TRBJ2-1 and V is TRBV11-2; D possibly corresponds to TRBD2 (6 bases). The CDR3 sequence is 15 residues long. V lost 1 base and J 7 bases, leaving 14 bases between the germline ends. Germline loops: CDR1 SGHAT, CDR2 FQNNGV. Here the CDR3 reads CASSLVTAAGNEQFF. CDR3 DNA sequence: TGTGCCAGCAGCTTAGTTACCGCGGCGGGGAATGAGCAGTTCTTC. Filled out from reference TRBV11-2 and TRBJ2-1, the complete variable domain reads EAGVAQSPRYKIIEKRQSVAFWCNPISGHATLYWYQQILGQGPKLLIQFQNNGVVDDSQLPKDRFSAERLKGVDSTLKIQPAKLEDSAVYLCASSLVTAAGNEQFFGPGTRLTVL.